One and the same sample provided the 5 T cell receptor beta chains below, sequenced in a study of cytomegalovirus exposure and HLA in healthy donors. PCR primers comprised 60 Vbeta and 13 Jbeta primers. Only in-frame clones appear in the TCRdb table, and some are missing; sequencing was by immunoSEQ multiplex PCR. This sample has 65,000 to 70,000 clones; about 73% occur once, and the top ten carry roughly 9.8%. The sequenced sample was PBMCs. These receptors were obtained from a woman in her thirties in good health and CMV-seronegative.

The chain combines TRBV4-1 with TRBJ2-7; D unclear. CDR1 and CDR2 (germline): MGHRA, YSYEKL. This CDR3 is 16 amino acids long. V was trimmed by 0 bases and J by 3 bases, leaving 15 bases between them. The CDR3 is CASSQDLSNRVYEQYF. CDR3 DNA: TGCGCCAGCAGCCAAGATTTGAGTAACCGCGTCTACGAGCAGTACTTC.

The rearrangement links TRBV4-1 to TRBJ2-7; 9 nucleotides line up with TRBD1. Losses at the gene ends were 3 bases for V and 3 bases for J; bases not matched to a gene: 9. Germline V lookup: CDR1 MGHRA, CDR2 YSYEKL. The CDR3 is 16 amino acids. The CDR3 region is CASSQNFRGQGYEQYF. DNA for the CDR3: TGCGCCAGCAGCCAGAATTTCCGGGGACAGGGCTACGAGCAGTACTTC.

The table lists this clone with a count of one. The chain is built from TRBV28 and TRBJ2-7, with a possible D match to TRBD1 (6 bases). The V gene lost 7 bases and the J gene lost 3 bases, with 10 bases spanning the gap. Germline V gene sequence: CDR1 MDHEN, CDR2 SYDVKM. This CDR3 is built from 12 residues. The CDR3 DNA reads TGTGCCAGCAACACAGGGATCTACGAGCAGTACTTC. Its translation: CASNTGIYEQYF.

The gene calls are TRBV5-1 and TRBJ2-1; 9 bases agree with TRBD2. The CDR3 extends over 16 amino acids. Unmatched junction bases numbered 10, after V lost 1 base and J lost 8 bases. Germline V gene data show CDR1 as SGHRS and CDR2 as YFSETQ. CDR3 bases: TGCGCCAGCAGCTTGCCCGGCGGGGGGGCCTCGGATGAGCAGTTCTTC. The encoded protein is CASSLPGGGASDEQFF.

Comments on this clone: Compared with germline, one end of the junction differs, possibly owing to a read error. CDR3 coding DNA: TGTGCCGGCAGGGACAGTTTCGGCACAGATACGCAGTATTTT. Encoded protein: CAGRDSFGTDTQYF. The rearrangement links TRBV6-5 to TRBJ2-3, with 7 bases aligning to TRBD1. The CDR3 is made up of 14 amino acids. Looked up from germline, CDR1 is MNHEY and CDR2 is SVGAGI.